This is a list of T cell receptor beta chains from one sample in a study of T-cell memory formation after mild COVID-19. TCRdb called the 5' RACE reads again in MiXCR, with one record for every CDR3 protein. The sample consists of about 290,000 distinct CDR3 sequences, approximately 15% of them appearing once. Sequences were obtained from PBMCs or a T cell subset sorted from them (not recorded which). The receptors shown here come from a man between 18 and 29 years old who had mild COVID-19 (a few samples of this study predate the infection). Cell type and time point are not known. The conserved cysteine and the conserved F or W are not part of the CDR3 here. D genes are given only for firm matches. The size field is filled for only some rows; it gives once, few, many or a size class.

>TRBV7-2|NA|few|TRBJ2-5
ASSLAPAGGETQY
>TRBV7-8|NA|few|TRBJ2-2
ASSPLLHGSGGELF
>TRBV7-2|NA|NA|TRBJ1-5
ASTPGENQPQH
>TRBV7-2|TRBD2|few|TRBJ2-5
ASVVSGGAVETQY
>TRBV5-1|NA|few|TRBJ1-3
ASSLAGAGNTIY
>TRBV6-5|TRBD1|NA|TRBJ2-5
ASSRNRGQETQY
>TRBV2|NA|once|TRBJ2-1
ASRPPVTGLV
>TRBV6-2/TRBV6-3|NA|NA|TRBJ2-5
ASKNRVPAETQY
>TRBV4-3|NA|NA|TRBJ1-2
ASSQDGVGKRYGYT
>TRBV5-1|NA|NA|TRBJ1-1
ASSPGVGARAF
>TRBV6-4|TRBD2|few|TRBJ2-1
ASSVIAGGYNEQF
>TRBV6-2/TRBV6-3|TRBD1|few|TRBJ1-4
ASSATGTANEKLF
>TRBV9|NA|NA|TRBJ1-1
ASSLGAF
>TRBV4-3|NA|many|TRBJ2-6
ASSQVPGGDGANVLT
>TRBV7-2|NA|many|TRBJ1-1
ASSLRYMNTEAF
>TRBV12-3/TRBV12-4|TRBD1|few|TRBJ1-4
ASSFRQGEKLF
>TRBV12-3/TRBV12-4|NA|NA|TRBJ1-4
ASSSDVTGEKLF
>TRBV5-1|NA|NA|TRBJ2-7
ASSLGSGGYEQY
>TRBV4-1|NA|NA|TRBJ2-5
ASSPRGSGTQY
>TRBV5-1|NA|NA|TRBJ1-1
ASSYGHSMNTEAF
>TRBV5-1|TRBD1|few|TRBJ1-1
ASRGTGQGPFHNTEAF
>TRBV9|NA|NA|TRBJ2-5
ACEDRRGETQY
>TRBV11-2|TRBD1|few|TRBJ2-1
ASSSGQGVEQF
>TRBV28|TRBD2|many|TRBJ2-3
ASRPLAGVADTQY
>TRBV7-2|NA|few|TRBJ1-4
ASSLVQNEKLF
>TRBV5-8|NA|NA|TRBJ2-2
ASSLAENANTGELF